The 25 T cell receptor beta chains listed next were all sequenced from one sample in a study of blood T cell repertoires in COVID-19. The method was immunoSEQ multiplex PCR; TCRdb's version includes in-frame clones alone and lacks a portion of them. The sample lists 250,000 to 350,000 clones, approximately 88% occurring once. The specimen sequenced was PBMCs or T cells enriched from blood (not recorded which). The origin of the receptors is a woman under 30 who had recovered from COVID-19.

The V and J genes are TRBV19 and TRBJ1-2, with 8 bases lining up with TRBD1. CDR1 and CDR2 (germline): LNHDA, SQIVND (reference sequence). Trimming cost V 10 bases and J 2 bases; bases outside gene matches: 12. CDR3 length equals 15 residues. For the CDR3, the DNA is TGTGCCACCGCTCGGTTCGGACAGGGAAACTATGGCTACACCTTC. Translated: CATARFGQGNYGYTF.

V usage is TRBV19 and J usage is TRBJ2-5; 8 bases map to TRBD2. After removal of 5 bases from V and 1 base from J, the junction contained 12 bases not matched to a gene. The CDR3 length is 17 residues. The germline V gene has CDR1 LNHDA and CDR2 SQIVND (reference sequence). The CDR3 protein is CASSPGGGRKIQETQYF. The CDR3 DNA follows: TGTGCCAGTAGTCCCGGGGGGGGACGGAAAATCCAAGAGACCCAGTACTTC.

The J gene is TRBJ2-7, the V gene TRBV28, with 8 bases identical to TRBD2. V trimming: 4 bases; J trimming: 6 bases; junction bases outside the gene matches: 14. CDR1 is MDHEN and CDR2 is SYDVKM in the germline V gene. The CDR3 is 16 residues long. CDR3 sequence (DNA): TGTGCCAGCAGTTCCCCTTTAGCGGGAACCCTATGCGAGCAGTACTTC. This codes for CASSSPLAGTLCEQYF.

Remarks on this clone: This may arise from a read error, as a much more abundant clone is one base away. V is TRBV6-2 or TRBV6-3 and J is TRBJ2-1; TRBD1 matches at 10 bases. The length of the CDR3 is 15 residues. V was pared by 4 bases and J by 4 bases, with 4 bases of the junction left unmatched. Germline V lookup: CDR1 MNHEY, CDR2 SVGEGT. This CDR3 reads CASSSGTGDYNEQFF. As DNA, the CDR3 is TGTGCCAGCAGTTCCGGGACAGGGGATTACAATGAGCAGTTCTTC.

Comment on this clone: This CDR3 is also generated by other DNA sequences in the sample. The rearrangement links TRBV7-2 to TRBJ1-5; D gene unclear. The ends were cut back, 3 bases at V and 5 bases at J, with 8 bases in the middle. The germline CDR1 and CDR2 sequences are SGHTA and FQGNSA. The CDR3 covers 13 residues. Here the CDR3 DNA reads TGTGCCAGCAGCTTGGCGGGAGATCAGCCCCAGCATTTT. Protein: CASSLAGDQPQHF.

The chain is built from TRBV18 and TRBJ2-1; tentative D call: TRBD1 (5 bases). V lost 1 base and J lost 5, with 9 bases in between. Looked up from germline, CDR1 is KGHSH and CDR2 is LQKENI. This CDR3 is built from 14 residues. The CDR3 DNA follows: TGTGCCAGCTCACCACAAAAACAGGACAATGAGCAGTTCTTC. Its translation is CASSPQKQDNEQFF.

The chain uses TRBV6-2 or TRBV6-3 and TRBJ2-7, with 7 nucleotides matching TRBD1. The CDR3 extends over 16 amino acids. J lost 0 bases, V lost 5 bases, and 10 bases had no gene match. Germline V lookup: CDR1 MNHEY, CDR2 SVGEGT. The CDR3 DNA reads TGTGCCAGCAGTACCACAGGACAGGCGAGCTCCTACGAGCAGTACTTC. Protein product: CASSTTGQASSYEQYF.

CDR3 loop: CASSLVIGQGYHGYTF. CDR3 nucleotides: TGTGCCAGCAGCTTAGTCATAGGACAGGGGTACCATGGCTACACCTTC. The V gene is TRBV5-8, the J gene TRBJ1-2, with 9 bases aligning to TRBD1. Trimming took 2 bases from V and 6 from J; bases not matched to a gene: 11. The CDR3 runs 16 residues. From germline, CDR1 is SGHTS and CDR2 YDEGEE.

The CDR3 bases are TGTGCCAGCAGCAAAATCGGCGACAGGGCTATCCACGAGCAGTACTTC. Translation: CASSKIGDRAIHEQYF. The chain uses TRBV7-8 and TRBJ2-7; TRBD1 matches 7 bases. V lost 5 bases to trimming and J lost 5 bases; unmatched junction nucleotides: 15. Germline V gives CDR1 SGHVS, CDR2 FQNEAQ. The CDR3 totals 16 residues. The variable domain in full, with the rest retrieved from reference TRBV7-8 and TRBJ2-7, is GAGVSQSPRYKVAKRGQDVALRCDPISGHVSLFWYQQALGQGPEFLTYFQNEAQLDKSGLPSDRFFAERPEGSVSTLKIQRTQQEDSAVYLCASSKIGDRAIHEQYFGPGTRLTVT.

The rearrangement uses TRBV4-3 and TRBJ2-7, with D perhaps TRBD1 (6 bases). The CDR3 spans 15 residues. Trimming removed 1 base from V and 2 bases from J, with 12 bases in between. CDR1 and CDR2 (germline): LGHNA, YSLEER. CDR3 sequence (DNA): TGCGCCAGCAGCCAAGGACAGGCTACAACCTACGAGCAGTACTTC. It translates to CASSQGQATTYEQYF.

The chain combines TRBV19 with TRBJ2-7; no reliable D call. The ends were cut back, 5 bases at V and 0 bases at J, with 11 bases in the middle. Per germline, CDR1 LNHDA and CDR2 SQIVND (reference sequence). This CDR3 is built from 14 residues. CDR3 sequence (DNA): TGTGCCAGTAGTCAGGCCCTATCCTCCTACGAGCAGTACTTC. It yields the protein CASSQALSSYEQYF.

Only one count was recorded for this clone. This chain joins TRBV20-1 and TRBJ1-2; D remains ambiguous. Trimming removed 3 bases from V and 3 bases from J, with 17 bases in between. The CDR3 sequence is 15 residues long. CDR1 and CDR2 from the germline V gene are DFQATT and SNEGSKA (reference sequence). Here the CDR3 reads CSASPGGSSYYGYTF. The CDR3 DNA is TGCAGTGCTAGTCCAGGTGGTTCAAGCTACTATGGCTACACCTTC.

This chain uses TRBV7-2 with TRBJ1-5; D not certain. This CDR3 is 13 amino acids long. V was clipped by 1 base and J by 7 bases, with 8 bases between them. The germline CDR1 and CDR2 sequences are SGHTA and FQGNSA. The CDR3 region is CASSLGEGQPQHF. CDR3 nucleotides: TGTGCCAGCAGCTTAGGGGAGGGCCAGCCCCAGCATTTT.

V and J are TRBV7-2 and TRBJ2-1; the match to TRBD2 covers 7 bases. Germline V gene data show CDR1 as SGHTA and CDR2 as FQGNSA. The CDR3 length is 17 residues. V shed 2 bases, J shed 5 bases, and the junction held 12 bases outside the gene matches. CDR3 bases: TGTGCCAGCAGCTTAACCTTTCGTGGGAGGGATAACAATGAGCAGTTCTTC. As protein: CASSLTFRGRDNNEQFF.

This clone has just a few counts. The chain combines TRBV2 with TRBJ1-4; 7 bases agree with TRBD1. The V and J ends lost 6 bases and 4 bases, in that order; junction bases with no gene match: 8. The CDR3 is 15 amino acids. Germline CDR1 SNHLY, CDR2 FYNNEI. CDR3 bases: TGTGCCAGCAGCGTGACAGGGCTTCGTAATGAAAAACTGTTTTTT. It codes for CASSVTGLRNEKLFF.

The rearrangement links TRBV14 to TRBJ1-2; possibly TRBD1 for D (5 bases). The V end lost 1 base, the J end lost 0 bases, and 9 bases lay between the germline ends. Germline CDR1 and CDR2: SGHDN and FVKESK. The CDR3 totals 15 residues. CDR3 sequence reads: CASSQVGGTNYGYTF. As DNA, the CDR3 is TGTGCCAGCAGCCAAGTTGGGGGGACTAACTATGGCTACACCTTC.

The chain carries TRBV6-1 and TRBJ2-3, with a weak D call TRBD1 (6 bases). CDR1 and CDR2 (germline): MNHNS, SASEGT. This CDR3 region has 17 residues. Deletions cut 4 bases from V and 2 bases from J, with 19 bases between. CDR3 amino acids: CASSAMRPRGYTDTQYF. CDR3 nucleotide sequence: TGTGCCAGCAGTGCAATGAGACCCAGGGGATACACAGATACGCAGTATTTT.

The chain links TRBV28 to TRBJ2-7; a weak D match, TRBD1 (5 bases). V lost 6 bases and J 3 bases, leaving 15 bases between the germline ends. Germline V CDR1 and CDR2: MDHEN, SYDVKM. CDR3 size: 14 residues. In DNA, the CDR3 is TGTGCCAGCAGGGTAGGGGCTGGGTTCTACGAGCAGTACTTC. As protein: CASRVGAGFYEQYF.

V and J are TRBV6-1 and TRBJ1-1; 7 bases fit TRBD1. This CDR3 spans 18 amino acids. With V trimmed by 2 bases and J by 0 bases, 12 bases remained unmatched. The germline V gene encodes CDR1 MNHNS and CDR2 SASEGT. In DNA, the CDR3 is TGTGCCAGCAGTGAATTTATTCGGGGACAGATATTGAACACTGAAGCTTTCTTT. This encodes CASSEFIRGQILNTEAFF.

The chain is built from TRBV4-1 and TRBJ1-2; D possibly corresponds to TRBD1 (6 bases). V lost 1 base to trimming and J lost 5 bases, with 14 bases between them. Germline CDR1 reads MGHRA; CDR2 reads YSYEKL. This CDR3 is built from 15 residues. As DNA, the CDR3 is TGCGCCAGCAGCCAAGGGGTGGCAGGGGCATATGGCTACACCTTC. As protein: CASSQGVAGAYGYTF.

V gene TRBV3-1 (or the pseudogene TRBV3-2) combines with J gene TRBJ1-5; TRBD1 might be the D (5 bases). The CDR3 runs 15 residues. V lost 0 bases to trimming and J lost 5 bases, with 11 bases between them. Germline V gene sequence: CDR1 LGHDT, CDR2 YNNKEL (reference sequence). The CDR3 region is CASSQDSGSDQPQHF. The CDR3 DNA is TGTGCCAGCAGCCAAGATTCAGGGTCGGATCAGCCCCAGCATTTT.

The chain recombines TRBV28 with TRBJ1-5; D might be TRBD1 (6 bases). This CDR3 is built from 19 residues. Per the germline V gene, CDR1 is MDHEN and CDR2 is SYDVKM. V lost 1 base to trimming and J lost 1 base, with 20 bases between them. The CDR3 is CASSLSMAGARVSNQPQHF. DNA of the CDR3: TGTGCCAGCAGTTTATCAATGGCGGGGGCGAGGGTCAGCAATCAGCCCCAGCATTTT.

This chain links TRBV13 with TRBJ1-2, with TRBD1 identical over 7 bases. Unmatched junction bases numbered 18, after V lost 7 bases and J lost 4 bases. The CDR3 contains 17 residues. CDR1 and CDR2 from the germline V gene are PRHDT and FYEKMQ (reference sequence). The CDR3 sequence: CASTISVRDRRFYGYTF. CDR3 in DNA: TGTGCCAGCACTATTTCGGTACGGGACAGACGATTCTATGGCTACACCTTC. Supplemented by reference TRBV13 and TRBJ1-2, the full variable domain reads AAGVIQSPRHLIKEKRETATLKCYPIPRHDTVYWYQQGPGQDPQFLISFYEKMQSDKGSIPDRFSAQQFSDYHSELNMSSLELGDSALYFCASTISVRDRRFYGYTFGSGTRLTVV.

This clone appeared a single time. The chain links TRBV6-5 to TRBJ2-1, with 10 bases that match TRBD2. Germline CDR1 MNHEY, CDR2 SVGAGI. This CDR3 has 15 amino acids. J gave up 4 bases and V 2 bases, and 2 bases lay outside the gene matches. CDR3 loop: CASSYRTSGYNEQFF. In DNA, the CDR3 is TGTGCCAGCAGTTACCGGACTAGCGGATACAATGAGCAGTTCTTC.

The J gene is TRBJ2-3, the V gene TRBV18; the match to TRBD2 covers 8 bases. Germline lookup yields CDR1 KGHSH and CDR2 LQKENI. The CDR3 totals 17 residues. The ends lost 3 bases at V and 2 bases at J; junction bases unmatched: 10. The CDR3 DNA reads as TGTGCCAGCTCACCCAAGGGACTAGGCAGAGTCACAGATACGCAGTATTTT. Its translation: CASSPKGLGRVTDTQYF.